This T cell receptor beta chain originates from a study of T cells expressing NK-cell markers (dated by TCRdb to 2018 to 2021). In the study overall: Three sorted T-cell subsets (CD3+CD56+NKG2C+, CD3+CD56+NKG2C- and CD3+CD56-NKG2C+) from eight donors had their TCR beta-chain repertoires profiled. Seven of the eight sequenced donors were HCMV-seropositive and one was HCMV-seronegative. All eight donors whose samples were sequenced were randomly selected healthy volunteers, three of them men and five women. The libraries were sequenced on Illumina HiSeq 2000/2500, MiSeq or NextSeq, producing 2 x 150 bp reads.

In the case of this clonotype: Its antigen is unknown.

Including the terminal cysteine and phenylalanine, the CDR3 comprises 14 residues. No DNA is given. Based on the germline V gene (reference sequence), the CDR1 and CDR2 sequences are LGHDT and YNNKEL. Instrument used: Illumina HiSeq 2000. TCR beta cDNA libraries were made by 5'RACE template switching that added a universal primer site and unique molecular identifiers. Synthesis of cDNA was primed from the TCR beta constant segment and was followed by two consecutive PCR amplification steps. In the paper's pipeline: Reads were demultiplexed and grouped by UMI with MIGEC, and clonotypes were assembled and quantified with MiTCR. To exclude erroneous sequences, any TCR cDNA sequence not supported by at least two reads was discarded. The tcR package was used for downstream repertoire analysis, with clonotypes matched between fractions based on CDR3 nucleotide sequence plus V segment. VDJmatch was used to annotate antigen specificity against VDJdb, with one amino acid substitution allowed in CDR3. The reads were reprocessed in TCRdb, with one entry per CDR3 protein sequence and no accompanying DNA. These V and J calls originate from TCRdb's pipeline instead of the authors' own analysis. This sample's records show 300,000 or so distinct CDR3 sequences. Clones ranked in the top ten supply about 4.2% of the sample.

HCMV-specific IgG was detected in serum with a commercial ELISA kit to determine HCMV serostatus. Ficoll density gradient centrifugation was used to isolate peripheral blood mononuclear cells from blood. Summary of the overall study and its limitations: It remained unclear whether the expanded NKG2C-expressing T cell clones were specific for HCMV antigens. For roughly 6 donors, the dominant CD3+CD56+NKG2C+ clonotypes were among the top 10 CD8+ clonotypes and accounted for roughly 1.0-7.5% of CD8+ T cells. Those dominant clonotypes were again the most abundant among CD3+CD56-NKG2C+ cells in a few donors, at about 25-65%.

Sequenced: blood T cells: a sorted CD56 or NKG2C T cell subset, CD4+ or CD8+ T cells, or bulk PBMC T cells (not recorded which). The chain links TRBV3-1 with TRBJ1-4; lacking DNA, the TRBD1 call made by TCRdb goes unchecked. This TCR derives from a woman between 18 and 70 years old in good health. The CDR3 corresponds to CASSQPRGAGKLFF.